This T cell receptor (beta chain) was profiled in a study of identical twins. TCRdb reanalysed the 5' RACE reads using MiXCR and keeps one entry per CDR3 protein. The top ten hold around 1.5% of the sample, which has about 920,000 distinct CDR3 sequences, 10% to 15% seen once. CDR3 length equals 13 residues. The V gene lost 6 bases and the J gene lost 6 bases, with 13 bases spanning the gap. Germline values: CDR1 MNHEY, CDR2 SVGEGT. Every one of the donors was a healthy Caucasian. In this sample, this clonotype turned up a few times. Its specificity is not known. Study-level findings and limits: Model-predicted out-of-frame TCR alpha sharing fell below observed values in monozygotic twins. Beta clonotypes that were abundant in cord blood contained fewer insertions, a pattern absent from memory repertoires.

The same sample was also studied in work on yellow fever vaccine responses in identical twins. That source adds: As reported, the vaccine T cell response of twins seemed partly convergent and partly personalized.

The V gene is TRBV6-2 or TRBV6-3, the J gene TRBJ2-3, with D perhaps assigned TRBD1 or TRBD2 (5 bases each). The receptor was derived from a woman aged 18-29 years in good health. Sequenced input: PBMCs. CDR3 protein: CASRETADDTQYF. In nucleotides, the CDR3 is TGTGCCAGCAGGGAGACAGCGGACGATACGCAGTATTTT.